This is a list of T cell receptor beta chains from one sample in a study of vaccination and CD4 T cells after COVID-19. These receptors lack a known antigen. From the PCR reads, TCRdb called clonotypes with MiXCR, one entry per CDR3 protein. The sample yields approximately 18,000 distinct CDR3 sequences, around 50% seen once. The sample here was CD4+ T cells from blood, cultured in vitro, taken about 7 months after SARS-CoV-2 vaccination. Receptors originate from a human donor who had recovered from COVID-19. The CDR3 runs from the conserved cysteine through the conserved F or W. Part of the rows lack a size; the others show once, few, many or a class for expanded clones.

.,TRBJ2-5,TRBV20-1,CSARTHGGGQETQYF
.,TRBJ1-1,TRBV4-3,CASSQDFGSGNTEAFF
few,TRBJ1-5,TRBV20-1,CSASGGTGVTDPDQPQHF
once,TRBJ2-7,TRBV7-2,CASSQGAGGSSYEQYF
.,TRBJ2-1,TRBV7-9,CASSLGSSGDNEQFF
.,TRBJ2-7,TRBV6-5,CASSYSREGNEQYF
medium-sized,TRBJ2-3,TRBV7-9,CASGLTGGADTQYF
.,TRBJ2-3,TRBV6-1,CASRLAGWTDTQYF
.,TRBJ1-1,TRBV19,CASSPRAGAEAFF
.,TRBJ2-3,TRBV7-2,CASSLSQGTDTQYF
.,TRBJ2-3,TRBV27,CASSIRQPSTDTQYF
few,TRBJ2-3,TRBV6-1,CASSDGGQPTDTQYF